The 5 T cell receptor beta chains below all came from one sample that was sequenced in a study of Ad26.COV2.S vaccination and SARS-CoV-2 variants. Treatment defined: 19 received Ad26.COV2.S at low or high dose, single or two shots; several received placebo; per-sample allocation not given. Specimen acquisition occurred on day 63 following the initial vaccine or placebo injection. Assay: immunoSEQ multiplex PCR; the TCRdb copy retains only in-frame clones and omits some. The sample holds about 350,000 clones, around 87% seen once. The source was peripheral blood, collected in a trial of Ad26.COV2.S vaccine versus placebo. The receptors shown here come from a person between 18 and 65 years old who received the Ad26.COV2.S COVID-19 vaccine or a placebo.

The chain recombines TRBV15 with TRBJ1-2; tentatively, D is TRBD1 (5 bases). This CDR3 comprises 14 residues. Trimming shortened V by 3 bases and J by 4 bases, and 12 bases separated the two germline ends. In germline, CDR1 is LNHNV, CDR2 YYDKDF (reference sequence). CDR3 residues: CATSRGRTGYGYTF. The CDR3 DNA reads as TGTGCCACCAGCAGGGGGCGGACCGGCTATGGCTACACCTTC.

The gene calls are TRBV6-5 and TRBJ2-3; 8 bases are a match to TRBD2. Germline values: CDR1 MNHEY, CDR2 SVGAGI. With V trimmed by 2 bases and J by 0 bases, 4 bases remained unmatched. The CDR3 consists of 16 residues. The CDR3 region has the DNA TGTGCCAGCAGTTACGCCGGGGGGGCAAGCACAGATACGCAGTATTTT. Translated, it gives CASSYAGGASTDTQYF.

The V gene is TRBV10-3, the J gene TRBJ2-1, with TRBD2 matching 8 bases. This CDR3 spans 16 amino acids. The germline V gene encodes CDR1 ENHRY and CDR2 SYGVKD. Losses at the gene ends were 1 base for V and 3 bases for J; bases not matched to a gene: 5. The CDR3 bases are TGTGCCATCAGTGAGTTTCGGGCGGGGGGCTACAATGAGCAGTTCTTC. It specifies CAISEFRAGGYNEQFF.

A single count supports this clone. The chain uses TRBV4-2 and TRBJ1-2, with no clear D. Trimming removed 0 bases at V and 3 bases at J, with 8 bases between. The V gene's germline CDR1 is LGHNA and CDR2 YNFKEQ. This CDR3 has 14 residues. The CDR3 region has the DNA TGTGCCAGCAGCCAAGATGCAGGAGACTATGGCTACACCTTC. This encodes CASSQDAGDYGYTF.

A note on this clone: One end of the junction varies from germline; a read error may be responsible. The chain has TRBV6-2 or TRBV6-3 and TRBJ2-1; TRBD1 matches 7 bases. The CDR3 is 13 residues long. From germline, CDR1 is MNHEY and CDR2 SVGEGT. The CDR3 DNA reads TGTGCCAGCAGCCAGGGGACAGTCGTTAGTCCCCTCTTC. As protein: CASSQGTVVSPLF.